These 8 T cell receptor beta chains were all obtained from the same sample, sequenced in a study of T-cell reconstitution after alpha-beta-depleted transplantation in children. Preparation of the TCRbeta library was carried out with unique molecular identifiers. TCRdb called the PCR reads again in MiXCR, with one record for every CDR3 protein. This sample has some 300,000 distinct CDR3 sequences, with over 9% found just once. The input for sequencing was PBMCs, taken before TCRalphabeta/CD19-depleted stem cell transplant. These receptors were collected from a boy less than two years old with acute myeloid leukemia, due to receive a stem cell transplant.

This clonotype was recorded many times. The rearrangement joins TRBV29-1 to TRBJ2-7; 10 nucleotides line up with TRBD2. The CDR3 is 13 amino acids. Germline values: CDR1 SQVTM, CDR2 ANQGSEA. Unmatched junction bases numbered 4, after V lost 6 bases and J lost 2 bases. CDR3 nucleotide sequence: TGCAGCGTGAAGCGGGAGGGCCCCTACGAGCAGTACTTC. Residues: CSVKREGPYEQYF.

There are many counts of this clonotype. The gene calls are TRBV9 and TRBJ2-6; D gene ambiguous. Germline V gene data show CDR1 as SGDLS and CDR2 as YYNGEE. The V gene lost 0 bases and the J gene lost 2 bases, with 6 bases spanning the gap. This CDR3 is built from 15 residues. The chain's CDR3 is CASSVVGTGANVLTF. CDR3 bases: TGTGCCAGCAGCGTAGTAGGGACTGGGGCCAACGTCCTGACTTTC.

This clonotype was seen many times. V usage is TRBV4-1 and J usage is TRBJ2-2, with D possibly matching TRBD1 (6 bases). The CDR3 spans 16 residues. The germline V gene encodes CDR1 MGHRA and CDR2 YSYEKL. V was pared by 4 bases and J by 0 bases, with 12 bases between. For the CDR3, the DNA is TGCGCCAGCAGCCGCCAGGGGCTACCGAACACCGGGGAGCTGTTTTTT. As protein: CASSRQGLPNTGELFF.

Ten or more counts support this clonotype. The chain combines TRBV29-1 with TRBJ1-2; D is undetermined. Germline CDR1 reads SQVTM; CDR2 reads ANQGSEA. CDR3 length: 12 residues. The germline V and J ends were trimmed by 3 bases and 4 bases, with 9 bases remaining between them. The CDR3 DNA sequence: TGCAGCGTTGAGAAGGTTGGCTATGGCTACACCTTC. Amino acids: CSVEKVGYGYTF.

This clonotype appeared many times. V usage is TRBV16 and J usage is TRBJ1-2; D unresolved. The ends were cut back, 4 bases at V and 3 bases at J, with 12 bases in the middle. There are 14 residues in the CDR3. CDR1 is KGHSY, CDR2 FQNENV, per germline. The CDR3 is CASSPMVSYYGYTF. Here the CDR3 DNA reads TGTGCCAGCAGCCCGATGGTCAGCTACTATGGCTACACCTTC.

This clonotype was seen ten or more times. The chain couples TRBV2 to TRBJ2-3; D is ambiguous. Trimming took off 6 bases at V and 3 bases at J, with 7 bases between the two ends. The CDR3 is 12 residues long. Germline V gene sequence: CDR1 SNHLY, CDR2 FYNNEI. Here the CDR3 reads CASRFITDTQYF. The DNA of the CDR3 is TGTGCCAGCAGGTTCATTACAGATACGCAGTATTTT.

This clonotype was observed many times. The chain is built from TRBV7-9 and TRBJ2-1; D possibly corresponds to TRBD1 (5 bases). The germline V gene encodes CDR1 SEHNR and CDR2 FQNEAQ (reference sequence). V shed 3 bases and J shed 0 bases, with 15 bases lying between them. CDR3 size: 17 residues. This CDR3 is CASSFAVDSYSYNEQFF. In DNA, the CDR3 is TGTGCCAGCAGCTTTGCCGTCGACAGCTACTCCTACAATGAGCAGTTCTTC.

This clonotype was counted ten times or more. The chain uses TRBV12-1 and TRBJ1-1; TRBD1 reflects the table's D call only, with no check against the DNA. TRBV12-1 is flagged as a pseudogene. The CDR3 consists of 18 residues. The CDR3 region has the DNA TGTGCCAGCAGCTTTGCGTCCCGGGACAGGGGGTCGAACACTGAAGCTTTCTTT. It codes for CASSFASRDRGSNTEAFF.